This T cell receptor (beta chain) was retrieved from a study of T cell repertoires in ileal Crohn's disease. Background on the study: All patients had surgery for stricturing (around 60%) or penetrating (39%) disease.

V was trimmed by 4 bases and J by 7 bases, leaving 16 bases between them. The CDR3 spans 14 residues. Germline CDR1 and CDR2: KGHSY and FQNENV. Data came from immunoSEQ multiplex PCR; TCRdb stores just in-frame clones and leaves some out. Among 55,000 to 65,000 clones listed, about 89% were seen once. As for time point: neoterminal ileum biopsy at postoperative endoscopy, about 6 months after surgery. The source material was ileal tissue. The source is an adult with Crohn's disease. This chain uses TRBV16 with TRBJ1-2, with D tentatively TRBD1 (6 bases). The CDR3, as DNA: TGTGCCAGCAGCCTTGGAACAGGGCCTGCTGGCTACACCTTC. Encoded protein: CASSLGTGPAGYTF.